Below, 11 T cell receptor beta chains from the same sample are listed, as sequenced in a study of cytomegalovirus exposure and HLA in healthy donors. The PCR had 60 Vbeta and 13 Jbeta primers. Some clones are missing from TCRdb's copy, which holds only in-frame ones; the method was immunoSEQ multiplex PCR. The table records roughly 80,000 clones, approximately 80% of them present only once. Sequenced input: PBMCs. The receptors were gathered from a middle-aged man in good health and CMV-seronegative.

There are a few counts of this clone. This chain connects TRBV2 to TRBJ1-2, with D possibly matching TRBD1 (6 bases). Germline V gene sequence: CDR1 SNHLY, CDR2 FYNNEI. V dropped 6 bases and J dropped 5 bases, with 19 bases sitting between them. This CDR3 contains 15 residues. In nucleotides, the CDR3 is TGTGCCAGCAGGCGCAGGGGTATGGATTCTTATGGCTACACCTTC. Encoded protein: CASRRRGMDSYGYTF.

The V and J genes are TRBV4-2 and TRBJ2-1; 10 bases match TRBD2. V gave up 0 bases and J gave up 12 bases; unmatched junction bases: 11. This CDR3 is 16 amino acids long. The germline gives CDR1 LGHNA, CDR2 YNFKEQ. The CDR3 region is CASSQDFQRGGFGQFF. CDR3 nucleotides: TGTGCCAGCAGCCAAGACTTCCAGCGGGGGGGCTTTGGGCAGTTCTTC.

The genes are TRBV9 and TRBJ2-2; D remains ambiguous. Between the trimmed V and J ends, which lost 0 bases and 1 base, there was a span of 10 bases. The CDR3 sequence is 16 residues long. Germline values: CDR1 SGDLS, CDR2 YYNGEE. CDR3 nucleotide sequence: TGTGCCAGCAGCGTAGCTGGCAGGAAGAACACCGGGGAGCTGTTTTTT. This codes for CASSVAGRKNTGELFF.

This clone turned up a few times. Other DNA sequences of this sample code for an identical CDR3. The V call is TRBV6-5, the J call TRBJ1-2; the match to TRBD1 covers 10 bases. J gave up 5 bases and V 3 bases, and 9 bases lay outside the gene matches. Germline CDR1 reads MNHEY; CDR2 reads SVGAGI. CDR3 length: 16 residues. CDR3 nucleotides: TGTGCCAGCAGTTATGTTCGGACAGGGGGGGGTTATGGCTACACCTTC. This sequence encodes CASSYVRTGGGYGYTF.

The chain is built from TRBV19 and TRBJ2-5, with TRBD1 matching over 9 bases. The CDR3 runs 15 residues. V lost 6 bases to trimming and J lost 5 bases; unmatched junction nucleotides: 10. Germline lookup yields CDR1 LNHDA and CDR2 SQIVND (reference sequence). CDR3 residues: CASSRTGERGETQYF. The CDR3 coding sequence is TGTGCCAGTAGCCGGACAGGGGAAAGGGGGGAGACCCAGTACTTC.

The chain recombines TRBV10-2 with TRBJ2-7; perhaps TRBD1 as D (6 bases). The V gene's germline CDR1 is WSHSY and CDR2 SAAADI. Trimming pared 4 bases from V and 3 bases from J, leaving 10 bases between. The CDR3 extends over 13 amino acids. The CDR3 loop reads CASSVTGNYEQYF. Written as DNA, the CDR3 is TGCGCCAGCAGTGTAACAGGGAACTACGAGCAGTACTTC.

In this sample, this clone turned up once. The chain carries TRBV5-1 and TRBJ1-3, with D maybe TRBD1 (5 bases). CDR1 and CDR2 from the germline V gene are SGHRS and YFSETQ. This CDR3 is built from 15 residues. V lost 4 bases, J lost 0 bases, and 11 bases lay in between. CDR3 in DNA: TGCGCCAGCAGCCCCCCAGGGTCCTCTGGAAACACCATATATTTT. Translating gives CASSPPGSSGNTIYF.

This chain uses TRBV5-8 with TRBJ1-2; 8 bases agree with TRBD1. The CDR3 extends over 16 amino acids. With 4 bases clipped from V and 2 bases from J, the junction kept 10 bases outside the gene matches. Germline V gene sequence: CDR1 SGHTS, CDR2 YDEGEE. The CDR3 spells CASSGQGYFSNYGYTF. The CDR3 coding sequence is TGTGCCAGCAGCGGACAGGGTTATTTTTCAAACTATGGCTACACCTTC.

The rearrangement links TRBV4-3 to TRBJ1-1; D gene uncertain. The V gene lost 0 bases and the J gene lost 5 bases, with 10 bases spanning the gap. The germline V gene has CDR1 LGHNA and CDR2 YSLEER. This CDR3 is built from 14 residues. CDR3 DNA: TGCGCCAGCAGCCAAGATATGGTGAGAACTGAAGCTTTCTTT. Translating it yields CASSQDMVRTEAFF.

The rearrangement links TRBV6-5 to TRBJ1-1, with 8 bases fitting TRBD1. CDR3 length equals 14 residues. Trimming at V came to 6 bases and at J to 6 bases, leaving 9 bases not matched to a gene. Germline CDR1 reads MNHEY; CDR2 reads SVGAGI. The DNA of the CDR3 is TGTGCCAGCAGCCTTGAGACAGGGGTATCTGAAGCTTTCTTT. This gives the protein CASSLETGVSEAFF.

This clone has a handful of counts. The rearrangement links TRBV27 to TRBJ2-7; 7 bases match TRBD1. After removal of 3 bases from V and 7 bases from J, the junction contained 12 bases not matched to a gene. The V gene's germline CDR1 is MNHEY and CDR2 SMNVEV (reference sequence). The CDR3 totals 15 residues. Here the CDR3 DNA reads TGTGCCAGCAGTTTTATTACAGGGGCCTTGGGGGAGCAGTACTTC. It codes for CASSFITGALGEQYF.